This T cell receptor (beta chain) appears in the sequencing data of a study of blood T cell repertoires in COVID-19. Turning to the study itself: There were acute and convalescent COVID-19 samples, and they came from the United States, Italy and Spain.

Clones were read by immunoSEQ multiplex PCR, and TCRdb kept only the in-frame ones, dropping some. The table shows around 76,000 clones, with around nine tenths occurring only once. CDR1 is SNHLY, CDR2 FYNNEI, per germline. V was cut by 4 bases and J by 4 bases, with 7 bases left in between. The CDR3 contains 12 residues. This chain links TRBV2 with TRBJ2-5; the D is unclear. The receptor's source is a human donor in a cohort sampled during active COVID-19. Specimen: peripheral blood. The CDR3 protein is CASSASGETQYF. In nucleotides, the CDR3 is TGTGCCAGCAGTGCGTCGGGAGAGACCCAGTACTTC. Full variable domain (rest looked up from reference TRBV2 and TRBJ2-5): EPEVTQTPSHQVTQMGQEVILRCVPISNHLYFYWYRQILGQKVEFLVSFYNNEISEKSEIFDDQFSVERPDGSNFTLKIRSTKLEDSAMYFCASSASGETQYFGPGTRLLVL.